Listed below are T cell receptor beta chains from one sample, sequenced in a study of blood T cell repertoires in COVID-19. Only in-frame clones appear in the TCRdb table, and some are missing; sequencing was by immunoSEQ multiplex PCR. The table records 200,000 to 300,000 clones, about four fifths of them present only once. Source material: peripheral blood. Receptors were obtained from a woman of 80 years or more with COVID-19, enrolled during active disease. Each CDR3 is given with its conserved first and last residue. The D gene is left open where the match is weak. Only part of the rows carry a size: once, few, many, or a class if the clone is expanded.

CDR3 length: 12; D gene: NA; clone size: few; J gene: TRBJ1-5; V gene: TRBV28; CDR3 DNA: TGTGCCAGCTCTAGGGGATATCAGCCCCAGCATTTT; CDR3 protein: CASSRGYQPQHF
CDR3 length: 12; D gene: TRBD1; clone size: NA; J gene: TRBJ1-1; V gene: TRBV19; CDR3 DNA: TGTGCCAGTAGATGGGGGACAGGTGAAGCTTTCTTT; CDR3 protein: CASRWGTGEAFF
CDR3 length: 15; D gene: NA; clone size: few; J gene: TRBJ2-1; V gene: TRBV2; CDR3 DNA: TGTGCCAGCAGTGAATACCAGGGCTCAGGGAATGAGCAGTTCTTC; CDR3 protein: CASSEYQGSGNEQFF
CDR3 length: 14; D gene: TRBD1; clone size: NA; J gene: TRBJ1-2; V gene: TRBV18; CDR3 DNA: TGTGCCAGCTCACCAGCCCGGGGACAGCCCGGCTACACCTTC; CDR3 protein: CASSPARGQPGYTF
CDR3 length: 16; D gene: TRBD1; clone size: NA; J gene: TRBJ1-2; V gene: TRBV19; CDR3 DNA: TGTGCCAGTACCAAGGACAGGGGACGCCAAAACTATGGCTACACCTTC; CDR3 protein: CASTKDRGRQNYGYTF
CDR3 length: 14; D gene: TRBD1; clone size: NA; J gene: TRBJ1-2; V gene: TRBV18; CDR3 DNA: TGTGCCAGCTCACGGGACAGGGGCGTAGGTGGCTACACCTTC; CDR3 protein: CASSRDRGVGGYTF
CDR3 length: 17; D gene: NA; clone size: NA; J gene: TRBJ1-3; V gene: TRBV5-4; CDR3 DNA: TGTGCCAGCAGCTCTCCGAATGGGGCCTTCTCTGGAAACACCATATATTTT; CDR3 protein: CASSSPNGAFSGNTIYF
CDR3 length: 15; D gene: NA; clone size: NA; J gene: TRBJ1-5; V gene: TRBV7-8; CDR3 DNA: TGTGCCAGCAGCTTAGCCGGGGGGTTCAATCAGCCCCAGCATTTT; CDR3 protein: CASSLAGGFNQPQHF
CDR3 length: 17; D gene: NA; clone size: NA; J gene: TRBJ2-1; V gene: TRBV9; CDR3 DNA: TGTGCCAGCAGCCCTAGGGGGGGGATGGGGTCCTACAATGAGCAGTTCTTC; CDR3 protein: CASSPRGGMGSYNEQFF
CDR3 length: 14; D gene: NA; clone size: NA; J gene: TRBJ1-1; V gene: TRBV4-1; CDR3 DNA: TGCGCCAGCAGCCGCGTGGAGTTGGACACTGAAGCTTTCTTT; CDR3 protein: CASSRVELDTEAFF
CDR3 length: 20; D gene: TRBD2; clone size: few; J gene: TRBJ2-2; V gene: TRBV11-3; CDR3 DNA: TGTGCCAGCAGCTTAGATAGGTGGAGTAGCGGGAGGCCGAACACCGGGGAGCTGTTTTTT; CDR3 protein: CASSLDRWSSGRPNTGELFF
CDR3 length: 11; D gene: NA; clone size: NA; J gene: TRBJ2-7; V gene: TRBV20-1; CDR3 DNA: TGCAGAGGCGGGGCTCGGGGCGGTGCGTACTTC; CDR3 protein: CRGGARGGAYF
CDR3 length: 15; D gene: TRBD2; clone size: NA; J gene: TRBJ2-1; V gene: TRBV6-5; CDR3 DNA: TGTGCCAGCAGTTACTGGGCAGCGGGGGGATATGAGCAGTTCTTC; CDR3 protein: CASSYWAAGGYEQFF
CDR3 length: 14; D gene: TRBD1; clone size: NA; J gene: TRBJ2-1; V gene: TRBV19; CDR3 DNA: TGTGCCAGTAGTAGCGGACAGGGGGCAGATGAGCAGTTCTTC; CDR3 protein: CASSSGQGADEQFF
CDR3 length: 14; D gene: TRBD2; clone size: NA; J gene: TRBJ2-1; V gene: TRBV29-1; CDR3 DNA: TGCAGCGTTCTCCCTAGCGGGGGAGGGGATGAGCAGTTCTTC; CDR3 protein: CSVLPSGGGDEQFF
CDR3 length: 13; D gene: TRBD1; clone size: NA; J gene: TRBJ1-2; V gene: TRBV7-2; CDR3 DNA: TGTGCCAGCAGTCCAGACAGGGACTATGGCTACACCTTC; CDR3 protein: CASSPDRDYGYTF
CDR3 length: 12; D gene: NA; clone size: NA; J gene: TRBJ1-1; V gene: TRBV6-5; CDR3 DNA: TGTGCCAGCAGACCCGCGTTAGGGGTATCTTTCTTT; CDR3 protein: CASRPALGVSFF
CDR3 length: 16; D gene: TRBD1; clone size: NA; J gene: TRBJ2-7; V gene: TRBV6-6; CDR3 DNA: TGTGCCAGCACTACCCCCCCAGGGACAGGGGGTCACGAGCAGTACTTC; CDR3 protein: CASTTPPGTGGHEQYF
CDR3 length: 14; D gene: NA; clone size: NA; J gene: TRBJ2-7; V gene: TRBV5-1; CDR3 DNA: TGCGCCAGCAGCTTGCCGGGTAGCTCCTACGAGCAGTACTTC; CDR3 protein: CASSLPGSSYEQYF
CDR3 length: 11; D gene: NA; clone size: few; J gene: TRBJ1-1; V gene: TRBV5-6; CDR3 DNA: TGTGCCAGCAGCCTTGGTAGGGGAGCTTTCTTT; CDR3 protein: CASSLGRGAFF
CDR3 length: 13; D gene: NA; clone size: NA; J gene: TRBJ1-6; V gene: TRBV25-1; CDR3 DNA: TGTGCCAGCAGTGGAGACAGTAATTCACCCCTCCACTTT; CDR3 protein: CASSGDSNSPLHF
CDR3 length: 14; D gene: NA; clone size: NA; J gene: TRBJ1-5; V gene: TRBV15; CDR3 DNA: TGTGCCACCAGCAGAGGCCGGGAGGGACAGCCCCAGCATTTT; CDR3 protein: CATSRGREGQPQHF
CDR3 length: 13; D gene: NA; clone size: NA; J gene: TRBJ1-4; V gene: TRBV18; CDR3 DNA: TGTGCCAGCTCACCGGGAGATAGCGAAAAACTGTTTTTT; CDR3 protein: CASSPGDSEKLFF
CDR3 length: 14; D gene: NA; clone size: once; J gene: TRBJ1-5; V gene: TRBV18; CDR3 DNA: TGTGCCAGCTCACCAAACAGGGACGGTCAGCCCCAGCATTTT; CDR3 protein: CASSPNRDGQPQHF
CDR3 length: 14; D gene: TRBD1; clone size: few; J gene: TRBJ1-6; V gene: TRBV6-5; CDR3 DNA: TGTGCCAGCAGGGCGACAGGGAGAAATTCACCCCTCCACTTT; CDR3 protein: CASRATGRNSPLHF
CDR3 length: 15; D gene: NA; clone size: NA; J gene: TRBJ1-5; V gene: TRBV5-1; CDR3 DNA: TGCGCCAGCAGCTTGGCCGGGCAGGCGGGACAGCCCCAGCATTTT; CDR3 protein: CASSLAGQAGQPQHF
CDR3 length: 12; D gene: NA; clone size: NA; J gene: TRBJ1-2; V gene: TRBV28; CDR3 DNA: TGTGGGATCAGGTCGGCGAACTATGGCTACACCTTC; CDR3 protein: CGIRSANYGYTF
CDR3 length: 14; D gene: NA; clone size: once; J gene: TRBJ1-1; V gene: TRBV5-1; CDR3 DNA: TGCGCCAGCAGCTTGACAGGGATGAACACTGAAGCTTTCTTT; CDR3 protein: CASSLTGMNTEAFF
CDR3 length: 13; D gene: NA; clone size: NA; J gene: TRBJ1-4; V gene: TRBV7-2; CDR3 DNA: TGTGCCAGCAGCTTCGGATCGGGTGAAAAACTGTTTTTT; CDR3 protein: CASSFGSGEKLFF
CDR3 length: 15; D gene: NA; clone size: NA; J gene: TRBJ1-1; V gene: TRBV6-5; CDR3 DNA: TGTGCCAGCAGTTACTGGATTAATAGCGACACTGAAGCTTTCTTT; CDR3 protein: CASSYWINSDTEAFF